This T cell receptor (beta chain) comes out of a study of blood T cells in healthy people across ages. Whole-study results and caveats: Long-lived donors exceeded aged donors in naive CD4+ cells and diversity. While age rose, TCR beta diversity per million T cells dropped in a roughly linear way.

Germline values: CDR1 LGHNA, CDR2 YSLEER. This CDR3 comprises 15 residues. V was trimmed by 0 bases and J by 5 bases, leaving 11 bases between them. As to this clonotype: Its antigen is not identified.

The sample providers were healthy Caucasian people from Russia, aged about 6 to 95. A second roughly 6 to 11 cycle PCR used barcoded and J-beta primers. Every sample gave at least 2.5 million paired-end reads containing CDR3. Using its own MiXCR run on the 5' RACE reads, TCRdb lists one record per CDR3 protein. The sample has 700,000 to 800,000 distinct CDR3 sequences; approximately 39% are singletons. The receptor was isolated from a woman aged 55-69 years in good health. The sample taken for sequencing was blood. The chain carries TRBV4-3 and TRBJ1-5; D possibly corresponds to TRBD1 (6 bases). Written as DNA, the CDR3 is TGCGCCAGCAGCCAAGATCTGGGGGGGCATCAGCCCCAGCATTTT. Its protein is CASSQDLGGHQPQHF.